What follows are 4 T cell receptor beta chains derived from one specimen sequenced in a study of blood T cell repertoires in COVID-19. Generated by immunoSEQ multiplex PCR, the TCRdb table keeps only in-frame clones and is missing some. Found here are tens of thousands of clones, roughly 90% of them singletons; the top ten hold less than 8%. The sample was peripheral blood. The source of these receptors is a human donor in a cohort sampled during active COVID-19.

The chain combines TRBV29-1 with TRBJ2-6; a weak D match, TRBD1 (6 bases). The V and J ends lost 3 bases and 2 bases respectively, with 8 bases between them. The CDR3 sequence is 14 residues long. CDR1 SQVTM and CDR2 ANQGSEA come from the germline V gene. This chain's CDR3 is CSVEAGAGANVLTF. The CDR3 DNA sequence: TGCAGCGTTGAGGCAGGGGCTGGGGCCAACGTCCTGACTTTC.

This chain joins TRBV7-2 and TRBJ2-1; TRBD2 might be the D (6 bases). The CDR3 is made up of 13 amino acids. With 3 bases removed from V and 7 bases from J, the gap between germline ends came to 10 bases. Germline CDR1 is SGHTA and CDR2 is FQGNSA. The CDR3 is CASSLLLANEQFF. The CDR3 DNA follows: TGTGCCAGCAGCTTGTTACTAGCAAATGAGCAGTTCTTC. The full variable domain, with the rest looked up from reference TRBV7-2 and TRBJ2-1, is GAGVSQSPSNKVTEKGKDVELRCDPISGHTALYWYRQSLGQGLEFLIYFQGNSAPDKSGLPSDRFSAERTGGSVSTLTIQRTQQEDSAVYLCASSLLLANEQFFGPGTRLTVL.

This chain uses TRBV11-3 with TRBJ2-1; 10 bases line up with TRBD2. The germline CDR1 and CDR2 sequences are SGHNT and YENEEA. The CDR3 is 14 residues long. V dropped 5 bases and J dropped 5; count of bases not matched to a gene: 3. In DNA form, the CDR3 reads TGTGCCAGCAGCCCAGGACTAGCGGACAATGAGCAGTTCTTC. Protein sequence: CASSPGLADNEQFF. The full variable domain, completed using reference TRBV11-3 and TRBJ2-1, is EAGVVQSPRYKIIEKKQPVAFWCNPISGHNTLYWYLQNLGQGPELLIRYENEEAVDDSQLPKDRFSAERLKGVDSTLKIQPAELGDSAVYLCASSPGLADNEQFFGPGTRLTVL.

This clone was counted between two and nine times. This rearrangement joins TRBV7-9 to TRBJ1-6; 8 nucleotides line up with TRBD1. Unmatched junction bases numbered 9, after V lost 5 bases and J lost 3 bases. The CDR3 contains 17 residues. Germline-derived CDR1 and CDR2 are SEHNR and FQNEAQ (reference sequence). In DNA form, the CDR3 reads TGTGCCAGCAGCCACCCGACAGGGGCGAACTATAATTCACCCCTCCACTTT. Protein sequence: CASSHPTGANYNSPLHF.